The 19 T cell receptor beta chains reported below all come from one sample, sequenced in a study of blood T cell repertoires in COVID-19 (dated by TCRdb to 2018 to 2021). Library construction relied on the immunoSEQ multiplex PCR assay. What TCRdb holds here is the immuneACCESS table cut down to in-frame rearrangements. Part of the clones is not present; checked against another copy, under half of the missing clones reflect an unresolved V gene, and the others are unexplained. The sample table shows roughly 140,000 clones, and about 86% are seen once. The ten most abundant clones make up about 7.7% of the sample. The sample was PBMCs or T cells enriched from blood (not recorded which). The receptors stem from a man in his fifties who had recovered from COVID-19.

As DNA, the CDR3 is TGTGCCAGCAGCTTAGCGACTAGCGGGGGGGATCAGTTCTTC. This sequence encodes CASSLATSGGDQFF. The rearrangement uses TRBV11-1 and TRBJ2-1, with 14 bases fitting TRBD2. Germline V lookup: CDR1 SGHAT, CDR2 FQDESV (reference sequence). V was clipped by 0 bases and J by 13 bases; unmatched bases: 2. This CDR3 has 14 residues.

This chain links TRBV30 with TRBJ1-3; 7 bases map to TRBD1. Losses at the gene ends were 7 bases for V and 4 bases for J; bases not matched to a gene: 7. Germline V CDR1 and CDR2: GTSNPN, SVGIG (reference sequence). The CDR3 loop spans 13 amino acids. The CDR3 sequence: CAYGQVTGNTIYF. For the CDR3, the DNA is TGTGCCTACGGACAGGTCACCGGAAACACCATATATTTT.

The gene calls are TRBV5-1 and TRBJ1-1; TRBD1 matches at 9 bases. Per germline, CDR1 SGHRS and CDR2 YFSETQ. This CDR3 comprises 13 residues. V lost 4 bases to trimming and J lost 5 bases; unmatched junction nucleotides: 3. CDR3 DNA: TGCGCCAGCAGCCAGACAGGGGGGACTGAAGCTTTCTTT. Residues: CASSQTGGTEAFF.

The chain carries TRBV4-1 and TRBJ1-4; tentative D call: TRBD1 (5 bases). CDR3 length: 14 residues. Germline values: CDR1 MGHRA, CDR2 YSYEKL. V lost 4 bases and J lost 5, with 11 bases in between. DNA of the CDR3: TGCGCCAGCAGCCCTCTTGGGGGGAATGAAAAACTGTTTTTT. Its translation: CASSPLGGNEKLFF.

This chain joins TRBV4-2 and TRBJ1-3; D uncertain. This CDR3 is 15 amino acids long. V was pared by 0 bases and J by 2 bases, with 8 bases between. Germline V CDR1 and CDR2: LGHNA, YNFKEQ. The CDR3 is CASSQESGTGNTIYF. CDR3 sequence (DNA): TGTGCCAGCAGCCAAGAATCCGGGACTGGAAACACCATATATTTT.

This sequence joins TRBV25-1 and TRBJ1-3, with D perhaps matching TRBD1 (5 bases). The germline V gene encodes CDR1 MGHDK and CDR2 SYGVNS. The length of the CDR3 is 17 residues. V was shortened by 6 bases and J by 2 bases, with 20 bases between the two germline ends. The CDR3: CASRGPISGPTGNTIYF. DNA of the CDR3: TGTGCCAGCAGGGGTCCCATCTCAGGGCCAACTGGAAACACCATATATTTT.

The chain uses TRBV4-2 and TRBJ2-1; TRBD1 agrees at 7 bases. The trim removed 2 bases at V and 13 bases at J, leaving 11 bases unmatched. The CDR3 has 14 amino acids. Per the germline V gene, CDR1 is LGHNA and CDR2 is YNFKEQ. The CDR3 coding sequence is TGTGCCAGCAGCCAAATGGACTTTGGGACAGCACAGTTCTTC. Protein product: CASSQMDFGTAQFF.

This clone has a single count. The chain links TRBV10-3 to TRBJ2-3; TRBD1 agrees at 8 bases. V was pared by 8 bases and J by 1 base, with 2 bases of the junction left unmatched. This CDR3 contains 13 residues. Per germline, CDR1 ENHRY and CDR2 SYGVKD. CDR3 coding DNA: TGTGCCATCGGGACAGGAGGCACAGATACGCAGTATTTT. This gives the protein CAIGTGGTDTQYF.

This chain connects TRBV7-9 to TRBJ2-1; D is ambiguous. Per germline, CDR1 SEHNR and CDR2 FQNEAQ (reference sequence). This CDR3 has 15 amino acids. The ends were cut back, 5 bases at V and 9 bases at J, with 20 bases in the middle. The CDR3 spells CASSTTHYSLGEQFF. CDR3 in DNA: TGTGCCAGCAGCACAACCCACTATAGTTTAGGTGAGCAGTTCTTC. Together with reference TRBV7-9 and TRBJ2-1, the CDR3 gives the full variable domain: DTGVSQNPRHKITKRGQNVTFRCDPISEHNRLYWYRQTLGQGPEFLTYFQNEAQLEKSRLLSDRFSAERPKGSFSTLEIQRTEQGDSAMYLCASSTTHYSLGEQFFGPGTRLTVL.

This chain links TRBV6-5 with TRBJ1-5, with D possibly being TRBD1 (5 bases). V lost 6 bases to trimming and J lost 2 bases, with 11 bases between them. CDR1 MNHEY and CDR2 SVGAGI come from the germline V gene. The CDR3 runs 14 residues. Written as DNA, the CDR3 is TGTGCCAGCAGCCTAGGGGTTGGCAATCAGCCCCAGCATTTT. Its translation is CASSLGVGNQPQHF.

V is TRBV30 and J is TRBJ1-5; unclear D gene. V was cut by 0 bases and J by 1 base, with 7 bases left in between. In germline, CDR1 is GTSNPN, CDR2 SVGIG (reference sequence). This CDR3 has 14 residues. The CDR3: CAWSVGGSNQPQHF. The CDR3 coding sequence is TGTGCCTGGAGTGTGGGCGGGAGCAATCAGCCCCAGCATTTT.

The chain carries TRBV14 and TRBJ2-2, with D possibly being TRBD2 (6 bases). CDR1 SGHDN and CDR2 FVKESK come from the germline V gene. This CDR3 has 15 amino acids. V lost 1 base, J lost 6 bases, and 12 bases lay in between. CDR3 coding DNA: TGTGCCAGCAGCCAAGCCGGAGGGCGGGCCGGGGAGCTGTTTTTT. Its protein is CASSQAGGRAGELFF.

The chain recombines TRBV2 with TRBJ2-3, with D perhaps matching TRBD1 (5 bases). Trimming stripped 6 bases from V and 0 bases from J, with 13 bases between. The CDR3 is made up of 15 amino acids. CDR1 and CDR2 from the germline V gene are SNHLY and FYNNEI. As DNA, the CDR3 is TGTGCCAGCAGGGCTACAGGCGGTAGCACAGATACGCAGTATTTT. It translates to CASRATGGSTDTQYF.

This clone occurred once. The same CDR3 also results from other DNA sequences found in this sample. The chain uses TRBV18 and TRBJ1-5, with TRBD1 matching over 8 bases. The V segment lost 3 bases and the J segment 4 bases; nucleotides outside the gene matches: 2. Germline CDR1 is KGHSH and CDR2 is LQKENI. The CDR3 covers 14 residues. CDR3 coding DNA: TGTGCCAGCTCACCTGGACAGGGTAATCAGCCCCAGCATTTT. Translation gives CASSPGQGNQPQHF.

CDR3 loop: CASRTGQLEAFF. The DNA for the CDR3 is TGTGCCAGTAGAACAGGACAGCTAGAAGCTTTCTTT. This chain joins TRBV19 and TRBJ1-1, with D possibly being TRBD1 (6 bases). The CDR3 spans 12 residues. The germline V gene encodes CDR1 LNHDA and CDR2 SQIVND (reference sequence). The ends were cut back, 6 bases at V and 8 bases at J, with 13 bases in the middle.

The chain recombines TRBV2 with TRBJ2-3; D is unresolved. CDR1 SNHLY and CDR2 FYNNEI come from the germline V gene. The germline V and J ends were trimmed by 7 bases and 0 bases, with 5 bases remaining between them. CDR3 length: 12 residues. DNA of the CDR3: TGTGCCAGCAAACAAAGCACAGATACGCAGTATTTT. Amino acid sequence: CASKQSTDTQYF.

This chain connects TRBV27 to TRBJ1-2; 9 bases agree with TRBD1. The germline gives CDR1 MNHEY, CDR2 SMNVEV (reference sequence). This CDR3 has 13 amino acids. V trimming: 0 bases; J trimming: 10 bases; junction bases outside the gene matches: 3. The CDR3 reads CASSLSRDRAYTF. For the CDR3, the DNA is TGTGCCAGCAGTTTATCGAGGGACAGGGCCTACACCTTC.

Notes on this clone: Other DNA variants within this sample encode the same CDR3. V gene TRBV27 combines with J gene TRBJ2-7, with TRBD1 matching 9 bases. CDR3 size: 15 residues. J lost 3 bases, V lost 4 bases, and 7 bases had no gene match. Germline V gene lookup returns CDR1 MNHEY and CDR2 SMNVEV (reference sequence). The CDR3 loop reads CASSSPGQGYYEQYF. The CDR3 DNA reads as TGTGCCAGCAGTTCCCCGGGACAGGGTTACTACGAGCAGTACTTC.

The chain recombines TRBV20-1 with TRBJ1-1, with TRBD1 as a possible D gene (5 bases). Trimming shortened V by 3 bases and J by 12 bases, and 14 bases separated the two germline ends. Germline loops: CDR1 DFQATT, CDR2 SNEGSKA (reference sequence). The CDR3 spans 11 residues. The CDR3 reads CSASAPGNSFF. CDR3 nucleotide sequence: TGCAGTGCTAGTGCCCCAGGGAATTCTTTCTTT.